Detailed here is one T cell receptor (beta chain). Its antigen remains unidentified. This sample was taken from a study of T cell responses to AZD1222 COVID-19 vaccine. Overall study findings and caveats: Mostly white British, mostly female donors; authors suggested clonal diversity may be underestimated. Across spike, vaccine-associated CD4 TCRs were found, dominant at 160-218 and 743-854.

CDR3 length equals 15 residues. Germline lookup yields CDR1 SGHRS and CDR2 YFSETQ. The V and J ends lost 4 bases and 4 bases respectively, with 17 bases between them. Method: immunoSEQ multiplex PCR; TCRdb's copy keeps in-frame clones and lacks some. The sample gives 150,000 to 180,000 clones, roughly nine tenths of which show up once; under 20% is in the top ten. This receptor was obtained from an adult in good health. Source: peripheral blood, taken on day 0 of AZD1222 vaccination. V is TRBV5-1 and J is TRBJ1-1; maybe TRBD1 (5 bases). CDR3 nucleotides: TGCGCCAGCAGCCCCCCGGCCCAGGGTTCCACTGAAGCTTTCTTT. This codes for CASSPPAQGSTEAFF. Together with reference TRBV5-1 and TRBJ1-1, the CDR3 gives the full variable domain: KAGVTQTPRYLIKTRGQQVTLSCSPISGHRSVSWYQQTPGQGLQFLFEYFSETQRNKGNFPGRFSGRQFSNSRSEMNVSTLELGDSALYLCASSPPAQGSTEAFFGQGTRLTVV.